A selection of T cell receptor beta chains follows, all from one sample in a study of T cell repertoires in cytomegalovirus infection. TCRdb reprocessed the reads with MiXCR, giving one entry per CDR3 protein. The repertoire holds approximately 1,000,000 distinct CDR3 sequences, with 30% to 40% as singletons. These TCRs' antigens remain unknown. Sequenced material: cultured CD8+ T cells from PBMCs, taken from culture after CMV antigen stimulation. The receptors stem from a human donor in good health (CMV status not recorded). Some clones in this sample may be carry-over from other donors' samples. CDR3s include the opening cysteine and the closing phenylalanine or tryptophan. A D gene is named only where the DNA matches it firmly. Some rows mark clone size as missing; the rest say once, few, many or name a class of expanded clone.

>TRBJ2-7|TRBD2|NA|TRBV4-1
TGCGCCAGCAGCCATCGGGAGGAGGCCTACGAGCAGTACTTC
CASSHREEAYEQYF
>TRBJ1-5|NA|few|TRBV7-9
TGTGCCAGCAGCGGTTTTGGGGCCCAGCATTTT
CASSGFGAQHF
>TRBJ1-5|NA|few|TRBV12-3/TRBV12-4
TGTGCCAGCAGTTTTGGGGACCCGCGGAATCAGCCCCAGCATTTT
CASSFGDPRNQPQHF
>TRBJ1-1|TRBD1|few|TRBV12-3/TRBV12-4
TGTGCCAGCAGTTTATCCCCGACAGGGAGCACTGAAGCTTTCTTT
CASSLSPTGSTEAFF
>TRBJ2-1|TRBD2|NA|TRBV5-5
TGTGCCAGCAGCGCCTGGACTAGCGGGGTGAGGGATGAGCAGTTCTTC
CASSAWTSGVRDEQFF
>TRBJ2-7|NA|NA|TRBV19
TGTGCCAGTAGTATCGCCGGAAGAAAGTACTTC
CASSIAGRKYF
>TRBJ2-3|NA|few|TRBV10-3
TGTGCCATCAGTGAGTCGAGTTCAGGGGGGTACACAGATACGCAGTATTTT
CAISESSSGGYTDTQYF
>TRBJ2-3|NA|many|TRBV7-2
TGTGCCAGCAGCTTACGGGGGCCCTTAACTAGCACAGATACGCAGTATTTT
CASSLRGPLTSTDTQYF
>TRBJ1-2|NA|NA|TRBV7-2
TGTGCCAGCAGCTTAGTCAGTCAGGGTACGAATGTGGGCTACACCTTC
CASSLVSQGTNVGYTF
>TRBJ1-1|NA|NA|TRBV6-5
TGTGCCAGCAGTTACCTGGGTTTTGAAGCTTTCTTT
CASSYLGFEAFF
>TRBJ1-5|TRBD1|few|TRBV12-3/TRBV12-4
TGTGCCAGCAGTGGGACAGGGGGCCCCCGGCAGCCCCAGCATTTT
CASSGTGGPRQPQHF
>TRBJ1-6|NA|many|TRBV27
TGTGCCAGCAGTTACAGGGAAAATTCACCCCTCCACTTT
CASSYRENSPLHF
>TRBJ1-4|NA|NA|TRBV7-9
TGTGCCAGCAGCAGCGGCTCACTGGGGTGGGGGGCCGCTGAAAAACTGTTTTTT
CASSSGSLGWGAAEKLFF
>TRBJ2-5|TRBD2|many|TRBV7-8
TGTGCCAGCAGCTCTTCCGGGACGGGAGGTTTCCAAGAGACCCAGTACTTC
CASSSSGTGGFQETQYF
>TRBJ1-1|NA|NA|TRBV10-3
TGTGCCATCAGTCATTCGAACACTGAAGCTTTCTTT
CAISHSNTEAFF
>TRBJ2-5|NA|NA|TRBV12-3/TRBV12-4
TGTGCCAGCAGGTTAGCGCGGAGGGTCAGAAACCAAGAGACCCAGTACTTC
CASRLARRVRNQETQYF
>TRBJ2-1|TRBD2|few|TRBV6-1
TGTGCCAGCAAGGAAATTAGCGGGGGGATCGATGAGCAGTTCTTC
CASKEISGGIDEQFF
>TRBJ1-2|NA|few|TRBV4-1
TGCGCCAGCAGCCAAGATTGGCTGGCTAACTATGGCTACACCTTC
CASSQDWLANYGYTF
>TRBJ1-2|TRBD1|NA|TRBV20-1
TGCAGTGCTCGTCCCACAGGGGATCCCTTTAACTATGGCTACACCTTC
CSARPTGDPFNYGYTF
>TRBJ2-1|NA|NA|TRBV11-3
TGTGCCAGCAGCTTACCCAACACCCCCGATGAGCAGTTCTTC
CASSLPNTPDEQFF
>TRBJ1-1|NA|few|TRBV7-6
TGTGCCAGCAGCTTAGATAACAGGAATTCGAACACTGAAGCTTTCTTT
CASSLDNRNSNTEAFF
>TRBJ2-3|TRBD1|few|TRBV6-1
TGTGCCAGCAGTGACCAATACAGGGGTACGCAGTATTTT
CASSDQYRGTQYF
>TRBJ1-5|NA|NA|TRBV3-1
TGTGCCAGCAGCCAAGATGGGGGCATCGGGCAGCCCCAGCATTTT
CASSQDGGIGQPQHF
>TRBJ1-6|NA|few|TRBV15
TGTGCCACCAGCAGGCGGGGGAATAATTCACCCCTCCACTTT
CATSRRGNNSPLHF
>TRBJ2-6|NA|few|TRBV7-9
TGTGCCAGCAGCTCAGCAAGCTCTGGGGCCAACGTCCTGACTTTC
CASSSASSGANVLTF
>TRBJ1-6|NA|NA|TRBV29-1
TGCAGCGTGGGAGGTCCTAATTCACCCCTCCACTTT
CSVGGPNSPLHF
>TRBJ2-3|TRBD2|NA|TRBV20-1
TGCAGTGCTAGAGCGGGGGGGTTCGACAATGAGGGTTTCGGTGCGCAGTATTTT
CSARAGGFDNEGFGAQYF
>TRBJ2-7|TRBD1|NA|TRBV27
TGTGCCAGCAGTTTATCGATGGGGACAGAGAGATACGAGCAGTACTTC
CASSLSMGTERYEQYF
>TRBJ2-3|TRBD1|NA|TRBV2
TGTGCCAGCACCCCGGGACAGGGAGGCACAGATACGCAGTATTTT
CASTPGQGGTDTQYF